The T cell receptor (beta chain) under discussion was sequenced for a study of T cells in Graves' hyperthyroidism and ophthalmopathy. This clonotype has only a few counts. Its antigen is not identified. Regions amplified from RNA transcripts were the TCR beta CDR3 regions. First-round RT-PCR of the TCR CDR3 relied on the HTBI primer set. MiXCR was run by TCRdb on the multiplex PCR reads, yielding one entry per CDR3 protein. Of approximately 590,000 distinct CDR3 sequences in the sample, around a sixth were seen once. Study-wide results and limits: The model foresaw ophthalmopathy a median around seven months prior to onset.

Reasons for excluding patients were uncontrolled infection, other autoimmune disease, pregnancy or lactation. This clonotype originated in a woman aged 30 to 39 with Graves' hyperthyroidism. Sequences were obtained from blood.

CDR3 protein: CASSPSASGRVSEQFF. DNA for the CDR3: TGTGCCAGCAGCCCCAGCGCTAGCGGGAGGGTCAGTGAGCAGTTCTTC. This chain uses TRBV9 with TRBJ2-1, with 12 bases lining up with TRBD2. With V trimmed by 4 bases and J by 9 bases, 11 bases remained unmatched. The CDR3 is 16 amino acids. The V gene's germline CDR1 is SGDLS and CDR2 YYNGEE.